Below, 26 T cell receptor beta chains from the same sample are listed, as sequenced in a study of blood T cell repertoires in COVID-19. Clones were read by immunoSEQ multiplex PCR, and TCRdb kept only the in-frame ones, dropping some. Of some 110,000 clones in the sample, about four fifths are singletons; the top ten hold more than 3%. The material sequenced was peripheral blood. The receptors come from a woman aged 80 or over with active or convalescent COVID-19.

V and J are TRBV19 and TRBJ2-1; D may be TRBD2 (7 bases). The V gene's germline CDR1 is LNHDA and CDR2 SQIVND (reference sequence). The CDR3 spans 15 residues. V was shortened by 5 bases and J by 0 bases, with 11 bases between the two germline ends. The CDR3: CASSSRGGSYNEQFF. DNA for the CDR3: TGTGCCAGTAGTTCGAGGGGGGGCTCCTACAATGAGCAGTTCTTC.

CDR3 sequence: CASRDTGDRDYGYTF. The CDR3 DNA sequence: TGTGCCAGCAGGGATACAGGGGATCGGGACTATGGCTACACCTTC. This chain joins TRBV6-5 and TRBJ1-2; 7 bases are shared with TRBD1. The CDR3 totals 15 residues. CDR1 is MNHEY, CDR2 SVGAGI, per germline. V lost 6 bases, J lost 3 bases, and 10 bases stayed unmatched.

The chain is built from TRBV12-3 or TRBV12-4 and TRBJ1-1; D not certain. Deletions cut 7 bases from V and 1 base from J, with 4 bases between. The CDR3 is 11 residues long. As DNA, the CDR3 is TGTGCCAGCATTCGGAACACTGAAGCTTTCTTT. Translation gives CASIRNTEAFF.

This clone has only a few counts. The chain couples TRBV28 to TRBJ1-4; TRBD1 is a possible D gene (6 bases). V lost 4 bases and J 4 bases, leaving 16 bases between the germline ends. Germline V lookup: CDR1 MDHEN, CDR2 SYDVKM. The CDR3 runs 16 residues. The CDR3 nucleotides are TGTGCCAGCAGTTGGGGGAGAGGACAGCATAATGAAAAACTGTTTTTT. It codes for CASSWGRGQHNEKLFF. Filled out from reference TRBV28 and TRBJ1-4, the complete variable domain reads DVKVTQSSRYLVKRTGEKVFLECVQDMDHENMFWYRQDPGLGLRLIYFSYDVKMKEKGDIPEGYSVSREKKERFSLILESASTNQTSMYLCASSWGRGQHNEKLFFGSGTQLSVL.

This clone was recorded only once. This chain links TRBV18 with TRBJ1-1, with unresolved D. V gave up 6 bases and J gave up 1 base, with 12 bases separating them. The CDR3 extends over 14 amino acids. CDR1 and CDR2 (germline): KGHSH, LQKENI. Written as DNA, the CDR3 is TGTGCCAGCTCCCTCACGGCGGAGAACACTGAAGCTTTCTTT. Translating gives CASSLTAENTEAFF.

The genes are TRBV5-6 and TRBJ1-3, with D perhaps TRBD1 (6 bases). Trimming stripped 3 bases from V and 4 bases from J, with 14 bases between. This CDR3 comprises 15 residues. Germline values: CDR1 SGHDT, CDR2 YYEEEE. CDR3 bases: TGTGCCAGCAGCTCCTGGGGGCACCGAGGAAACACCATATATTTT. It encodes CASSSWGHRGNTIYF.

This clone was recorded once. The chain is built from TRBV24-1 and TRBJ1-2; D not resolved. This CDR3 region has 12 residues. The germline CDR1 and CDR2 sequences are KGHDR and SFDVKD. V lost 3 bases to trimming and J lost 5 bases, with 6 bases between them. The DNA for the CDR3 is TGTGCCACCAGTGATCCAGTTTATGGCTACACCTTC. As protein: CATSDPVYGYTF.

CDR3 nucleotides: TGTGCCAGCAGCATCGACAGGGGTCACGAGCAGTACTTC. Its translation is CASSIDRGHEQYF. V gene TRBV3-1 (or the pseudogene TRBV3-2) combines with J gene TRBJ2-7; 8 positions match TRBD1. Germline CDR1 reads LGHDT; CDR2 reads YNNKEL (reference sequence). This CDR3 is built from 13 residues. Trimming took 5 bases from V and 5 from J; bases not matched to a gene: 5.

This chain links TRBV11-1 with TRBJ1-2, with TRBD1 matching over 7 bases. Per the germline V gene, CDR1 is SGHAT and CDR2 is FQDESV (reference sequence). The CDR3 consists of 14 residues. J gave up 3 bases and V 5 bases, and 6 bases lay outside the gene matches. CDR3 protein: CASSQPGTDYGYTF. CDR3 DNA: TGTGCCAGCAGCCAACCCGGGACAGACTATGGCTACACCTTC.

The J gene is TRBJ1-1, the V gene TRBV5-1; the D gene is possibly TRBD1 (5 bases). CDR1 and CDR2 from the germline V gene are SGHRS and YFSETQ. The CDR3 sequence is 14 residues long. The V gene lost 4 bases and the J gene lost 4 bases, with 14 bases spanning the gap. The CDR3, as DNA: TGCGCCAGCAGCGGACCGGGGACTGGCACTGAAGCTTTCTTT. Translating gives CASSGPGTGTEAFF. Combining the CDR3 with reference TRBV5-1 and TRBJ1-1 gives the whole variable domain KAGVTQTPRYLIKTRGQQVTLSCSPISGHRSVSWYQQTPGQGLQFLFEYFSETQRNKGNFPGRFSGRQFSNSRSEMNVSTLELGDSALYLCASSGPGTGTEAFFGQGTRLTVV.

This clone was seen more than once but under ten times. The chain carries TRBV28 and TRBJ1-2, with 9 positions matching TRBD1. From germline, CDR1 is MDHEN and CDR2 SYDVKM. This CDR3 region has 15 residues. V lost 6 bases, J lost 7 bases, and 12 bases stayed unmatched. The CDR3 nucleotides read TGTGCCAGCAGGGGTTGGGACAGGGAGGGAGGTGGCTACACCTTC. Protein product: CASRGWDREGGGYTF.

The genes are TRBV5-8 and TRBJ2-3, with 14 bases matching TRBD2. Germline CDR1 SGHTS, CDR2 YDEGEE. J was trimmed by 8 bases and V by 4 bases; bases with no gene match: 9. This CDR3 region has 16 residues. The CDR3 bases are TGTGCCAGCAGCACCGGGACTAGCGGGAGTGTGGCTACGCAGTATTTT. It translates to CASSTGTSGSVATQYF.

V is TRBV19 and J is TRBJ1-4, with D possibly matching TRBD1 (5 bases). Trimming stripped 7 bases from V and 0 bases from J, with 30 bases between. The CDR3 totals 21 residues. Germline-derived CDR1 and CDR2 are LNHDA and SQIVND (reference sequence). CDR3 region: CASTRVGRATSLSATNEKLFF. CDR3 bases: TGTGCCAGTACCCGAGTTGGCAGGGCGACATCTCTTTCGGCAACTAATGAAAAACTGTTTTTT.

V gene TRBV15 combines with J gene TRBJ2-1; 7 bases fit TRBD1. Looked up from germline, CDR1 is LNHNV and CDR2 is YYDKDF (reference sequence). V was pared by 5 bases and J by 2 bases, with 6 bases of the junction left unmatched. The CDR3 loop spans 15 amino acids. CDR3 in amino acids: CATSEPGTAYNEQFF. The CDR3 nucleotides read TGTGCCACCAGCGAGCCCGGGACAGCCTACAATGAGCAGTTCTTC.

This chain uses TRBV5-6 with TRBJ1-1, with D perhaps matching TRBD1 (6 bases). The germline CDR1 and CDR2 sequences are SGHDT and YYEEEE. This CDR3 has 14 residues. V lost 6 bases and J lost 5, with 17 bases in between. The CDR3 DNA sequence: TGTGCCAGCAAACTCCGAGGGGGTGATACTGAAGCTTTCTTT. Translation: CASKLRGGDTEAFF.

The genes are TRBV7-6 and TRBJ2-2; 8 bases fit TRBD2. The V segment lost 3 bases and the J segment 6 bases; nucleotides outside the gene matches: 0. In germline, CDR1 is SGHVS, CDR2 FNYEAQ. The CDR3 is 13 amino acids. CDR3 amino acids: CASSLGLAGELFF. CDR3 DNA sequence: TGTGCCAGCAGCTTGGGACTAGCCGGGGAGCTGTTTTTT.

CDR3 sequence reads: CASSLGQRSEKLFF. The CDR3 region has the DNA TGTGCCAGCAGTTTGGGTCAGCGAAGTGAAAAACTGTTTTTT. The chain links TRBV28 to TRBJ1-4; the D is unclear. The CDR3 totals 14 residues. V lost 3 bases, J lost 7 bases, and 12 bases lay in between. Germline V gene lookup returns CDR1 MDHEN and CDR2 SYDVKM.

The rearrangement joins TRBV10-3 to TRBJ1-6; TRBD1 aligns across 10 bases. V dropped 6 bases and J dropped 5; count of bases not matched to a gene: 4. CDR3 size: 15 residues. Germline loops: CDR1 ENHRY, CDR2 SYGVKD. The DNA for the CDR3 is TGTGCCATCAGACCCGGACAGGGGGATAATTCACCCCTCCACTTT. It codes for CAIRPGQGDNSPLHF.

Turning to this clone: The sample carries other DNA sequences with the same CDR3. The chain employs TRBV5-1 and TRBJ1-5; tentatively, D is TRBD1 (5 bases). Germline V gene lookup returns CDR1 SGHRS and CDR2 YFSETQ. V was shortened by 0 bases and J by 4 bases, with 11 bases between the two germline ends. This CDR3 has 15 amino acids. The CDR3 sequence is CASSLGTGGNQPQHF. CDR3 nucleotides: TGCGCCAGCAGCTTGGGGACCGGGGGAAATCAGCCCCAGCATTTT. Full variable domain (remainder filled in from reference TRBV5-1 and TRBJ1-5): KAGVTQTPRYLIKTRGQQVTLSCSPISGHRSVSWYQQTPGQGLQFLFEYFSETQRNKGNFPGRFSGRQFSNSRSEMNVSTLELGDSALYLCASSLGTGGNQPQHFGDGTRLSIL.

This rearrangement joins TRBV2 to TRBJ2-5; 7 bases are a match to TRBD2. V trimming: 4 bases; J trimming: 5 bases; junction bases outside the gene matches: 7. Germline-derived CDR1 and CDR2 are SNHLY and FYNNEI. The CDR3 covers 14 residues. CDR3 region: CASSGGRAWETQYF. DNA of the CDR3: TGTGCCAGCAGTGGGGGGAGGGCCTGGGAGACCCAGTACTTC. Full variable domain (rest looked up from reference TRBV2 and TRBJ2-5): EPEVTQTPSHQVTQMGQEVILRCVPISNHLYFYWYRQILGQKVEFLVSFYNNEISEKSEIFDDQFSVERPDGSNFTLKIRSTKLEDSAMYFCASSGGRAWETQYFGPGTRLLVL.

The rearrangement joins TRBV9 to TRBJ2-5; 7 positions match TRBD1. J lost 5 bases, V lost 0 bases, and 7 bases had no gene match. In germline, CDR1 is SGDLS, CDR2 YYNGEE. This CDR3 has 15 amino acids. The CDR3 region is CASSVETGDLETQYF. CDR3 bases: TGTGCCAGCAGCGTAGAAACAGGGGATTTGGAGACCCAGTACTTC.

The J gene is TRBJ1-6, the V gene TRBV7-9, with 8 bases aligning to TRBD1. CDR1 is SEHNR and CDR2 is FQNEAQ in the germline V gene (reference sequence). This CDR3 has 19 residues. V lost 5 bases, J lost 7 bases, and 19 bases stayed unmatched. The DNA of the CDR3 is TGTGCCAGCAGCAAATCACCAGCAGCGACAGGGGCCTCAAATTCACCCCTCCACTTT. Translating it yields CASSKSPAATGASNSPLHF.

The rearrangement joins TRBV18 to TRBJ2-7; TRBD2 is a possible D gene (6 bases). Per the germline V gene, CDR1 is KGHSH and CDR2 is LQKENI. This CDR3 is built from 15 residues. The V end was cut by 4 bases, the J end by 6 bases, with 19 bases between. CDR3 DNA: TGTGCCAGCTCACGGGACGGTCAGGGAGGCGTCGAGCAGTACTTC. Amino acid sequence: CASSRDGQGGVEQYF.

CDR3 in DNA: TGTGCCAGCAGTTCCGACGGGATCAACTATGGCTACACCTTC. This gives the protein CASSSDGINYGYTF. V and J are TRBV2 and TRBJ1-2; no clear D gene. Germline CDR1 reads SNHLY; CDR2 reads FYNNEI. V shed 5 bases and J shed 2 bases, with 12 bases lying between them. CDR3 length: 14 residues. The variable domain in full, completed from reference TRBV2 and TRBJ1-2, reads EPEVTQTPSHQVTQMGQEVILRCVPISNHLYFYWYRQILGQKVEFLVSFYNNEISEKSEIFDDQFSVERPDGSNFTLKIRSTKLEDSAMYFCASSSDGINYGYTFGSGTRLTVV.

This clone was counted between two and nine times. The rearrangement joins TRBV6-5 to TRBJ2-3; D remains ambiguous. The V and J ends lost 7 bases and 0 bases respectively, with 8 bases between them. This CDR3 has 13 amino acids. CDR1 is MNHEY and CDR2 is SVGAGI in the germline V gene. The CDR3 spells CASTSMSTDTQYF. CDR3 bases: TGTGCCAGCACCAGTATGAGCACAGATACGCAGTATTTT.

As to this clone: A read error may account for a junction end that differs from germline. The gene calls are TRBV5-1 and TRBJ2-2, with D perhaps assigned TRBD1 or TRBD2 (6 bases each). The CDR3 runs 15 residues. CDR1 is SGHRS, CDR2 YFSETQ, per germline. CDR3 DNA: TGCGCCAGCAACTTGGGGGGCTCGAACACCGGGGAGCTGTTTTTT. Its translation is CASNLGGSNTGELFF.